The 27 T cell receptor beta chains presented below share a single source sample, sequenced in a study of CD4+ T cells in melanoma. Repertoires were generated with immunoSEQ multiplex PCR, while TCRdb's copy carries only in-frame clones and drops some. The sample contains more than 110,000 clones, about nine tenths of which appear only once. The receptors originated from a human donor with melanoma.

In DNA, the CDR3 is TGTGCCAGCAGCCAAAGTCCCGGGACAGTTGTGAAACTGTTTTTT. Translated, it gives CASSQSPGTVVKLFF. This chain uses TRBV11-2 with TRBJ1-4; 7 bases match TRBD1. Germline CDR1 SGHAT, CDR2 FQNNGV. CDR3 length: 15 amino acids. The junction had 14 bases not matched to a gene; V was cut back by 5 bases and J by 11 bases.

V gene TRBV5-1 combines with J gene TRBJ2-7; 8 bases agree with TRBD1. Trimming removed 3 bases from V and 3 bases from J; junction bases left unmatched: 5. Germline V gives CDR1 SGHRS, CDR2 YFSETQ. CDR3 size: 14 residues. The CDR3 DNA reads TGCGCCAGCAGCTCTACCGGACAGGGCTACGAGCAGTACTTC. This codes for CASSSTGQGYEQYF.

The V call is TRBV7-3, the J call TRBJ2-1; TRBD2 is a possible D gene (6 bases). Trimming removed 6 bases at V and 9 bases at J, with 18 bases between. The CDR3 is 14 amino acids. The germline V gene has CDR1 SGHTA and CDR2 FQGTGA. The CDR3 region has the DNA TGTGCCAGCAGTTTGGACTACAGAGAGGGTGAGCAGTTCTTC. Amino acid sequence: CASSLDYREGEQFF.

The chain recombines TRBV5-1 with TRBJ2-3; 10 bases map to TRBD1. The CDR3 is made up of 15 amino acids. V dropped 4 bases and J dropped 1; count of bases not matched to a gene: 3. Germline assignment: CDR1 SGHRS and CDR2 YFSETQ. This CDR3 reads CASSPGTGGTDTQYF. CDR3 in DNA: TGCGCCAGCAGCCCCGGGACAGGGGGCACAGATACGCAGTATTTT.

The count of this clone is one. The gene calls are TRBV6-5 and TRBJ2-1; 10 bases match TRBD2. Per germline, CDR1 MNHEY and CDR2 SVGAGI. V dropped 6 bases and J dropped 7; count of bases not matched to a gene: 9. The CDR3 has 15 residues. CDR3 sequence reads: CASRNPSGGSNEQFF. CDR3 coding DNA: TGTGCCAGCAGAAACCCTAGCGGGGGATCTAATGAGCAGTTCTTC.

This chain connects TRBV4-1 to TRBJ2-7, with TRBD2 matching over 11 bases. The CDR3 has 15 amino acids. Germline V gives CDR1 MGHRA, CDR2 YSYEKL. Losses at the gene ends were 1 base for V and 4 bases for J; bases not matched to a gene: 3. The CDR3 DNA is TGCGCCAGCAGCCAAGGGCTAGCGGGGGGATACGAGCAGTACTTC. Amino acids: CASSQGLAGGYEQYF.

The rearrangement links TRBV7-8 to TRBJ2-2; tentatively, D is TRBD1 (6 bases). The germline V gene encodes CDR1 SGHVS and CDR2 FQNEAQ. The germline V and J ends were trimmed by 5 bases and 2 bases, with 15 bases remaining between them. The length of the CDR3 is 16 residues. CDR3 in amino acids: CASSPQGSINTGELFF. The CDR3 nucleotides read TGTGCCAGCAGCCCCCAGGGGAGCATAAACACCGGGGAGCTGTTTTTT.

J is TRBJ2-7 and V is TRBV20-1, with D uncertain. Germline V gene lookup returns CDR1 DFQATT and CDR2 SNEGSKA (reference sequence). This CDR3 spans 11 amino acids. V shed 6 bases and J shed 5 bases, with 11 bases lying between them. The CDR3 reads CSAGPANEQYF. The CDR3, as DNA: TGCAGTGCCGGTCCGGCTAACGAGCAGTACTTC.

The table lists this clone with a count of one. V usage is TRBV5-1 and J usage is TRBJ1-3, with 9 nucleotides matching TRBD1. Looked up from germline, CDR1 is SGHRS and CDR2 is YFSETQ. CDR3 length: 18 amino acids. V lost 4 bases, J lost 0 bases, and 11 bases stayed unmatched. As DNA, the CDR3 is TGCGCCAGCAGCCATGGGACAGGGTATGGTATCTCTGGAAACACCATATATTTT. Protein product: CASSHGTGYGISGNTIYF.

V usage is TRBV19 and J usage is TRBJ1-1; TRBD1 agrees at 8 bases. Germline V gene lookup returns CDR1 LNHDA and CDR2 SQIVND (reference sequence). The CDR3 is 14 amino acids. V was clipped by 5 bases and J by 5 bases; unmatched bases: 7. The CDR3 region has the DNA TGTGCCAGTAGTGTGACAGGGGAATGGACTGAAGCTTTCTTT. Amino acids: CASSVTGEWTEAFF.

The sample holds one count of this clone. V is TRBV6-1 and J is TRBJ2-5; no firm D call. CDR1 is MNHNS and CDR2 is SASEGT in the germline V gene. V lost 1 base, J lost 4 bases, and 10 bases lay in between. CDR3 length: 14 residues. CDR3 in DNA: TGTGCCAGCAGTGAAGTGCAGGTGGGAGAGACCCAGTACTTC. It encodes CASSEVQVGETQYF.

The chain is built from TRBV6-5 and TRBJ1-1; D ambiguous. The germline V and J ends were trimmed by 6 bases and 4 bases, with 9 bases remaining between them. Looked up from germline, CDR1 is MNHEY and CDR2 is SVGAGI. The length of the CDR3 is 12 residues. The CDR3 coding sequence is TGTGCCAGCAGCCGCATTAGCACTGAAGCTTTCTTT. Protein: CASSRISTEAFF.

This chain links TRBV6-1 with TRBJ2-5, with D tentatively TRBD1 (5 bases). Trimming took 5 bases from V and 5 from J, leaving 12 bases between them. Germline values: CDR1 MNHNS, CDR2 SASEGT. This CDR3 is built from 13 residues. The CDR3 region has the DNA TGTGCCAGCAGTCCAGCAGGGCTGGAGACCCAGTACTTC. It encodes CASSPAGLETQYF.

This clone was recorded only once. V gene TRBV9 combines with J gene TRBJ2-5; 7 nucleotides match TRBD2. The V gene's germline CDR1 is SGDLS and CDR2 YYNGEE. CDR3 size: 13 residues. V was pared by 3 bases and J by 5 bases, with 4 bases of the junction left unmatched. In nucleotides, the CDR3 is TGTGCCAGCAGCGCTGTGGGAGGGGAGACCCAGTACTTC. This gives the protein CASSAVGGETQYF.

The chain joins TRBV6-1 to TRBJ2-3; maybe TRBD1 (6 bases). V shed 5 bases and J shed 8 bases, with 8 bases lying between them. The germline gives CDR1 MNHNS, CDR2 SASEGT. The length of the CDR3 is 11 residues. The CDR3 region is CASSPQGTQYF. CDR3 nucleotide sequence: TGTGCCAGCAGTCCACAGGGTACGCAGTATTTT.

The CDR3, as DNA: TGTGCCAGCAGCGTAGGAAGCCGGGCCCTCAATGAGCAGTTCTTC. Its protein product is CASSVGSRALNEQFF. This chain uses TRBV9 with TRBJ2-1; D not resolved. Trimming stripped 0 bases from V and 6 bases from J, with 13 bases between. This CDR3 has 15 amino acids. CDR1 is SGDLS, CDR2 YYNGEE, per germline. Full variable domain (missing parts from reference TRBV9 and TRBJ2-1): DSGVTQTPKHLITATGQRVTLRCSPRSGDLSVYWYQQSLDQGLQFLIQYYNGEERAKGNILERFSAQQFPDLHSELNLSSLELGDSALYFCASSVGSRALNEQFFGPGTRLTVL.

This chain joins TRBV10-3 and TRBJ2-3; 7 positions match TRBD2. The CDR3 totals 14 residues. V shed 6 bases, J shed 2 bases, and the junction held 5 bases outside the gene matches. Germline lookup yields CDR1 ENHRY and CDR2 SYGVKD. CDR3 region: CAIRSSGPTDTQYF. Written as DNA, the CDR3 is TGTGCCATCAGGTCTAGCGGACCCACAGATACGCAGTATTTT.

This clone was observed many times. The chain links TRBV11-2 to TRBJ2-1; D is uncertain. Germline CDR1 and CDR2: SGHAT and FQNNGV. CDR3 length equals 15 residues. V shed 0 bases and J shed 7 bases, with 13 bases lying between them. In DNA form, the CDR3 reads TGTGCCAGCAGCTTAGATATAGTTTCGGCAAATGAGCAGTTCTTC. Translated, it gives CASSLDIVSANEQFF.

The V and J genes are TRBV19 and TRBJ1-2, with D unresolved. The V and J ends lost 0 bases and 3 bases respectively, with 11 bases between them. CDR3 length: 15 amino acids. The germline CDR1 and CDR2 sequences are LNHDA and SQIVND (reference sequence). Written as DNA, the CDR3 is TGTGCCAGTAGTATAGATCGCACCGGGCACTATGGCTACACCTTC. It yields the protein CASSIDRTGHYGYTF.

The chain recombines TRBV2 with TRBJ2-7; either TRBD1 or TRBD2 may supply D (5 bases each). V gave up 6 bases and J gave up 2 bases, with 14 bases separating them. CDR1 and CDR2 (germline): SNHLY, FYNNEI. CDR3 size: 14 residues. The CDR3 bases are TGTGCCAGCAGGAAGTCCGGGACGGCCTACGAGCAGTACTTC. Translation gives CASRKSGTAYEQYF.

The gene calls are TRBV30 and TRBJ1-4; D might be TRBD1 (5 bases). Germline CDR1 GTSNPN, CDR2 SVGIG (reference sequence). This CDR3 is built from 14 residues. Between the trimmed V and J ends, which lost 5 bases and 7 bases, there was a span of 17 bases. CDR3 amino acids: CAWGARRVGEKLFF. DNA for the CDR3: TGTGCCTGGGGGGCGCGTCGGGTTGGTGAAAAACTGTTTTTT.

The chain has TRBV13 and TRBJ2-2; D could derive from TRBD1 or TRBD2 (6 bases each). The V end lost 8 bases, the J end lost 4 bases, and 17 bases lay between the germline ends. This CDR3 has 15 residues. Germline lookup yields CDR1 PRHDT and CDR2 FYEKMQ (reference sequence). The CDR3 spells CASGKGGRGTGELFF. DNA for the CDR3: TGTGCCAGCGGTAAGGGGGGCCGCGGCACCGGGGAGCTGTTTTTT.

V gene TRBV7-9 combines with J gene TRBJ2-5, with a tentative D call TRBD1 (6 bases). The germline CDR1 and CDR2 sequences are SEHNR and FQNEAQ (reference sequence). CDR3 size: 15 residues. The germline V and J ends were trimmed by 5 bases and 2 bases, with 15 bases remaining between them. The CDR3 region is CASSARGTTQETQYF. As DNA, the CDR3 is TGTGCCAGCAGCGCCCGTGGGACAACACAAGAGACCCAGTACTTC. Combining the CDR3 with reference TRBV7-9 and TRBJ2-5 gives the whole variable domain DTGVSQNPRHKITKRGQNVTFRCDPISEHNRLYWYRQTLGQGPEFLTYFQNEAQLEKSRLLSDRFSAERPKGSFSTLEIQRTEQGDSAMYLCASSARGTTQETQYFGPGTRLLVL.

The chain couples TRBV5-1 to TRBJ2-3; the D is unclear. The CDR3 sequence is 12 residues long. Germline CDR1 is SGHRS and CDR2 is YFSETQ. V was clipped by 0 bases and J by 6 bases, with 5 bases between them. This CDR3 is CASSLGSDTQYF. In nucleotides, the CDR3 is TGCGCCAGCAGCTTGGGTTCGGATACGCAGTATTTT.

This chain connects TRBV4-1 to TRBJ2-6; TRBD1 matches 8 bases. This CDR3 has 19 amino acids. J was trimmed by 0 bases and V by 3 bases; bases with no gene match: 10. Germline values: CDR1 MGHRA, CDR2 YSYEKL. The CDR3 coding sequence is TGCGCCAGCAGCCAGGACAGGGTAGGGATCTACTCTGGGGCCAACGTCCTGACTTTC. Translating gives CASSQDRVGIYSGANVLTF.

The chain carries TRBV9 and TRBJ2-1, with 10 nucleotides matching TRBD2. The V gene's germline CDR1 is SGDLS and CDR2 YYNGEE. Trimming removed 0 bases from V and 13 bases from J; junction bases left unmatched: 7. This CDR3 spans 14 amino acids. The CDR3 reads CASSVVSLAGDQFF. The CDR3 DNA sequence: TGTGCCAGCAGCGTAGTCTCCCTAGCGGGGGATCAGTTCTTC.

Only one count was recorded for this clone. The chain carries TRBV5-1 and TRBJ2-5; 11 bases align to TRBD2. After removal of 2 bases from V and 4 bases from J, the junction contained 1 base not matched to a gene. The CDR3 has 14 residues. The germline CDR1 and CDR2 sequences are SGHRS and YFSETQ. The CDR3 is CASSFSGGAETQYF. The CDR3 DNA is TGCGCCAGCAGCTTTAGCGGGGGGGCAGAGACCCAGTACTTC. The whole variable domain, filled in from reference TRBV5-1 and TRBJ2-5, reads KAGVTQTPRYLIKTRGQQVTLSCSPISGHRSVSWYQQTPGQGLQFLFEYFSETQRNKGNFPGRFSGRQFSNSRSEMNVSTLELGDSALYLCASSFSGGAETQYFGPGTRLLVL.